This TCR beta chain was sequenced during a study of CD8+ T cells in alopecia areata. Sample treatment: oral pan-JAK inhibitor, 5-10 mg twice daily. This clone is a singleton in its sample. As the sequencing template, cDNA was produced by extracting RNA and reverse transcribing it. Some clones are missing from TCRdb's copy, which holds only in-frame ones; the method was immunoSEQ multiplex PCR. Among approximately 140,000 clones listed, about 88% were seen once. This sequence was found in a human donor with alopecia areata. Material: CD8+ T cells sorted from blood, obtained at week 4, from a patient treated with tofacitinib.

The CDR3 here is CASSPGTGNGEQYF. The CDR3 nucleotides read TGTGCCAGCAGCCCCGGGACAGGGAATGGGGAGCAGTACTTC. The chain employs TRBV7-9 and TRBJ2-7; 9 bases fit TRBD1. CDR3 length: 14 residues. After removal of 5 bases from V and 7 bases from J, the junction contained 9 bases not matched to a gene. Germline loops: CDR1 SEHNR, CDR2 FQNEAQ (reference sequence).